This T cell receptor (beta chain) is drawn from a study of cytomegalovirus exposure and HLA in healthy donors. Overall study results and limits: High sensitivity and specificity were reportedly achieved when the classifier diagnosed cytomegalovirus status. Later, an analysis showed that TCR beta chains associated with HLA were more clonally expanded than others that were equally common. V segments that were indistinguishable, TRBV6-2 and TRBV6-3 among them, were omitted from analysis. An observed cluster of highly shared sequence variants was recorded as a likely sequencing artifact.

Only a few counts were recorded for this clone. Antigen unknown. CDR3 length equals 14 residues. Germline V gene sequence: CDR1 LGHNA, CDR2 YSLEER. PCR was performed using 60 Vbeta and 13 Jbeta primers. Produced via immunoSEQ multiplex PCR; TCRdb's table is partial and in-frame only. The table lists 150,000 to 200,000 clones, about an eighth of them singletons. Source material: PBMCs. V and J are TRBV4-3 and TRBJ2-7; no clear D gene. The sequence was obtained from a man aged 45-65 years in good health and CMV-seropositive. CDR3 bases: TGCGCCAGCAGCCAAGAGCTTCGAGGCGAACGCCTAAACGTC. This gives the protein CASSQELRGERLNV.